The 21 T cell receptor beta chains below were found in one sample sequenced in a study of monozygotic twins with inflammatory bowel disease. One entry per CDR3 protein, without DNA, is what TCRdb gives after re-calling the 5' RACE reads. The specimen's table records over 350,000 distinct CDR3 sequences. Sequences were obtained from blood. All receptors come from a human donor with ulcerative colitis or Crohn's disease, or a healthy co-twin of an affected twin (not recorded which).

This sequence joins TRBV14 and TRBJ2-6. This CDR3 comprises 16 residues. Germline CDR1 and CDR2: SGHDN and FVKESK. CDR3 sequence reads: CASSQVSGAGANVLTF.

The rearrangement joins TRBV7-9 to TRBJ2-1; TCRdb lists TRBD1, though no DNA is available to test this call. This CDR3 contains 13 residues. Germline values: CDR1 SEHNR, CDR2 FQNEAQ (reference sequence). CDR3 sequence: CASSFDRGGEQFF.

This CDR3 is CASSQGLGQGDEQFF. The rearrangement joins TRBV4-1 to TRBJ2-1; no DNA is available, so the TRBD1 call from TCRdb remains unchecked. Germline V gene lookup returns CDR1 MGHRA and CDR2 YSYEKL. The CDR3 is 15 amino acids.

V gene TRBV7-7 combines with J gene TRBJ2-5; the D call of TRBD2 rests on TCRdb alone, since no DNA is present to check it. The CDR3 loop spans 13 amino acids. The germline V gene encodes CDR1 SSHAT and CDR2 FNYEAQ (reference sequence). The CDR3 protein is CASSRRLAETQYF.

The chain links TRBV14 to TRBJ2-3; TCRdb gives TRBD1 as the D gene, but with no DNA this cannot be confirmed. CDR1 and CDR2 from the germline V gene are SGHDN and FVKESK. The CDR3 loop spans 15 amino acids. The CDR3: CASSHRPLGLGTQYF.

The genes are TRBV7-8 and TRBJ1-2; TCRdb calls TRBD1, which cannot be checked without DNA. From germline, CDR1 is SGHVS and CDR2 FQNEAQ. This CDR3 is built from 14 residues. CDR3 region: CASSLGTGNYGYTF.

This chain connects TRBV6-5 to TRBJ1-1; TCRdb indicates TRBD1, and absent DNA this call remains unverified. The CDR3 covers 14 residues. Germline-derived CDR1 and CDR2 are MNHEY and SVGAGI. The chain's CDR3 is CASSYSGADTEAFF.

The chain carries TRBV2 and TRBJ1-1; absent DNA, TCRdb's TRBD1 call cannot be checked. The germline CDR1 and CDR2 sequences are SNHLY and FYNNEI. The CDR3 is 13 residues long. The CDR3 here is CASSGPPNTEAFF.

The chain is built from TRBV30 and TRBJ1-5; TCRdb designates TRBD1, a call that cannot be tested without DNA. The germline CDR1 and CDR2 sequences are GTSNPN and SVGIG (reference sequence). The CDR3 is 14 residues long. CDR3 sequence: CAWSGSGSNQPQHF.

V usage is TRBV9 and J usage is TRBJ1-2; TCRdb names TRBD1, which stays unverified in the absence of DNA. Germline CDR1 and CDR2: SGDLS and YYNGEE. CDR3 size: 14 residues. The CDR3 protein is CASSTTRDRGGYTF.

Here the CDR3 reads CASSKDNEQYF. The chain recombines TRBV5-1 with TRBJ2-7. The germline gives CDR1 SGHRS, CDR2 YFSETQ. The CDR3 consists of 11 residues.

The chain recombines TRBV4-3 with TRBJ2-3; the D gene TCRdb calls, TRBD1, cannot be checked with no DNA. Germline V gene data show CDR1 as LGHNA and CDR2 as YSLEER. The CDR3 spans 16 residues. The CDR3 protein is CASSQDRSGAADTQYF.

This chain uses TRBV29-1 with TRBJ1-6; TCRdb returns TRBD1, unconfirmable since there is no DNA. The CDR3 is 14 amino acids. In germline, CDR1 is SQVTM, CDR2 ANQGSEA. The CDR3: CSVRVAGENSPLHF.

The J gene is TRBJ2-3, the V gene TRBV27; TCRdb picks TRBD2, but there is no DNA to check that call. CDR1 MNHEY and CDR2 SMNVEV come from the germline V gene (reference sequence). The CDR3 is made up of 14 amino acids. This CDR3 is CASSLRGVADTQYF.

CDR3 loop: CASNPGQLITYEQYF. This chain uses TRBV7-8 with TRBJ2-7; there is no DNA to check the TCRdb D call of TRBD1. The CDR3 is made up of 15 amino acids. The germline gives CDR1 SGHVS, CDR2 FQNEAQ.

This chain uses TRBV3-1 with TRBJ2-1; absent DNA, TCRdb's TRBD1 call cannot be checked. Germline V gene sequence: CDR1 LGHDT, CDR2 YNNKEL (reference sequence). The CDR3 contains 16 residues. The CDR3 here is CASSPGGGRTYNEQFF.

The chain employs TRBV29-1 and TRBJ2-2. The germline gives CDR1 SQVTM, CDR2 ANQGSEA. The length of the CDR3 is 13 residues. The CDR3 sequence is CSVRHPNTGELFF.

The chain couples TRBV9 to TRBJ2-3; TCRdb's D gene call, TRBD2, goes unchecked for lack of DNA. CDR3 length: 16 residues. The V gene's germline CDR1 is SGDLS and CDR2 YYNGEE. CDR3 loop: CANSVGISGGERAQYF.

V usage is TRBV11-3 and J usage is TRBJ2-1; there is no DNA to check the TCRdb D call of TRBD2. The germline V gene has CDR1 SGHNT and CDR2 YENEEA. The CDR3 length is 18 residues. CDR3 protein: CASSLRASGARSYNEQFF.

The V call is TRBV20-1, the J call TRBJ2-2; lacking DNA, the TRBD1 call made by TCRdb goes unchecked. This CDR3 spans 14 amino acids. CDR1 DFQATT and CDR2 SNEGSKA come from the germline V gene (reference sequence). The CDR3 spells CSASNRGGTGELFF.

The chain is built from TRBV20-1 and TRBJ2-7; no DNA is available, so the TRBD2 call from TCRdb remains unchecked. Per the germline V gene, CDR1 is DFQATT and CDR2 is SNEGSKA (reference sequence). The CDR3 sequence is 16 residues long. The CDR3 here is CSAQKTFSGMPYEQYF.